This T cell receptor (beta chain) came from a study of blood T cell repertoires in COVID-19. Across the study: Samples came from the United States, Italy and Spain, spanning acute and convalescent COVID-19.

Donors of Cohort 3 who recovered were those that had two negative PCRs, clearance, or symptom resolution. Under the authors' procedure: Scientists estimated how many nucleated cells there were by amplifying reference gene primers. Profiled with immunoSEQ multiplex PCR; TCRdb holds only in-frame clones, not every one. D and trimming come from the DNA, and the V and J calls and clone size come from that table. Of 250,000 or so clones listed, about 89% were seen once; the top ten hold roughly 3%. The CDR3 is 17 residues long. Trimming removed 1 base from V and 0 bases from J, with 13 bases in between. Per the germline V gene, CDR1 is KGHSH and CDR2 is LQKENI.

The rearrangement links TRBV18 to TRBJ1-3; D is uncertain. This TCR was sampled from a young woman who had recovered from COVID-19. Sequencing input: PBMCs or T cells enriched from blood (not recorded which). CDR3 amino acids: CASSPRAPENSGNTIYF. The CDR3 DNA reads TGTGCCAGCTCACCACGGGCTCCCGAGAACTCTGGAAACACCATATATTTT. The full variable domain, completed using reference TRBV18 and TRBJ1-3, is NAGVMQNPRHLVRRRGQEARLRCSPMKGHSHVYWYRQLPEEGLKFMVYLQKENIIDESGMPKERFSAEFPKEGPSILRIQQVVRGDSAAYFCASSPRAPENSGNTIYFGEGSWLTVV.